This record concerns one T cell receptor beta chain sequence. The record originates from a study of blood T cell repertoires in COVID-19. Study at large: Both acute and convalescent COVID-19 samples were obtained from the United States, Italy and Spain. PBMCs, B-cell-depleted T cells, or T cells provided the cDNA or gDNA that made up the material.

In the source study's methods: Amplification of reference gene primers was used by the study to estimate nucleated cell counts. Only in-frame clones appear in the TCRdb table, and some are missing; sequencing was by immunoSEQ multiplex PCR. That table supplies the V and J calls and clone size; D and trimming were determined from the DNA. The sample holds about 240,000 clones, about nine tenths seen once. Between the trimmed V and J ends, which lost 3 bases and 4 bases, there was a span of 7 bases. CDR1 and CDR2 from the germline V gene are SGHNT and YYREEE (reference sequence). The CDR3 contains 12 residues.

The sequence came from a man aged 55 to 70 who had recovered from COVID-19. The specimen sequenced was peripheral blood. V usage is TRBV5-4 and J usage is TRBJ1-1; no clear D gene. The CDR3 DNA reads as TGTGCCAGCAGCTCGCGAGGCACTGAAGCTTTCTTT. Translated, it gives CASSSRGTEAFF.